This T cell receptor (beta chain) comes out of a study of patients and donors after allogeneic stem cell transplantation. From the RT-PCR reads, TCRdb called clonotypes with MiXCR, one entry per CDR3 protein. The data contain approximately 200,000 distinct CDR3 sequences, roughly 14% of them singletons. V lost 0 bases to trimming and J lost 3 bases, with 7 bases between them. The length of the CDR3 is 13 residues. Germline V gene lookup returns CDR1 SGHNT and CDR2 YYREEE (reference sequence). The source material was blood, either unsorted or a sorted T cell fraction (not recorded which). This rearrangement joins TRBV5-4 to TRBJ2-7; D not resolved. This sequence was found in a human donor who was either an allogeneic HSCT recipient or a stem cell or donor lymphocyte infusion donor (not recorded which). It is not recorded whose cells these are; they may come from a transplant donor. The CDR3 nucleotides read TGTGCCAGCAGCTTGGGCAGCAACTACGAGCAGTACTTC. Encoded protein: CASSLGSNYEQYF.